This T cell receptor beta chain is from a study of identical twins (dated by TCRdb to about 2016). For the wider study: TCR alpha and beta repertoires from monozygotic twins, unrelated adults of various ages and cord blood were deep-sequenced to test whether fetal clonotypes persist. Replicate twin experiments were performed at different times using different library preparation protocols to rule out contamination.

Including cysteine and phenylalanine, the CDR3 has 17 amino acids. Of all the DNA, just the CDR3 is kept, 51 bases in frame from base 1. Ends trimmed: V by 1 base, J by 6 bases; bases unmatched to a gene: 8. The germline V gene yields SGHNT for CDR1 and YENEEA for CDR2. Only healthy Caucasian donors were included. The twin cohort consisted of three pairs of female monozygotic twins, all aged about 18 to 29 years. Positive isolation kits from Invitrogen were used to isolate CD4+ and CD8+ T cell populations. What the research found in general, with its limitations: Compared with coincidental sharing between unrelated individuals, out-of-frame TCR alpha sequences shared between twins showed an excess of sequences with low generation probability. Invariant T cells such as MAIT and iNKT could partly confound zero-insertion analyses, although diverse VJ usage argued against such confounding for most clonotypes. The excess sharing between twins in beta out-of-frame sequences was weaker because fewer shared sequences reduced the signal-to-noise ratio. Because the same donors could not be followed over many years, the conclusions depended on cross-sectional statistical analysis. Abundant cord blood beta clonotypes had fewer insertions, young adult naive repertoires showed a similar but weaker trend, and memory repertoires showed no such trend. Out-of-frame TCR alpha sharing in monozygotic twins was systematically underestimated by recombination models, whereas sharing between unrelated individuals was in agreement with the recombination models.

The protocol used for the library was 5' RACE. This sample was sequenced with an Illumina HiSeq 2000. Template switching added a universal primer binding site, and the final cDNA carried a unique molecular identifier that allowed TCR cDNA molecules to be counted accurately. Specific primers in the conserved constant-segment region were used to synthesize first-strand cDNA for the TCR alpha and beta chains. Each cDNA library was double barcoded, with a SMART-Mk sample barcode plus Illumina barcodes, to control for contamination. Two successive PCR steps introduced TruSeq adapter sequences along with Illumina sample barcodes. The Illumina HiSeq platform was used with custom primers to sequence TCR alpha and beta cDNA libraries. The authors' pipeline ran thus. MiGEC was used to process raw reads and extract unique molecular identifiers, and MiXCR was used to find CDR3 positions. Recombination models were inferred per individual with the repgenHMM and IGoR tools using an EM algorithm. Shared clonotypes were analyzed with the tcR package in R, and sharing was normalized by the product of cloneset sizes. Out-of-frame nonproductive sequences were analyzed to study raw recombination free of thymic and clonal selection effects. The public reads were reanalyzed by TCRdb: fastp trimming at Q25, MiXCR alignment, in-frame beta chains only. Each entry is one CDR3 protein sequence, shown with its most common DNA and genes. The V and J calls come from TCRdb's annotation, not from the publication. This sample gives approximately 530,000 distinct CDR3 sequences in total; approximately 20% of them show up just once. The ten largest make up 0.4% to 0.6% of the sample.

This clonotype was seen a few times. Its antigen specificity is not known. One base away there is no much larger clone; base qualities are not given. A further study also used this sample, focusing on yellow fever vaccine responses in identical twins. The second study, in turn, reports: The T cell response to vaccination in identical twins was reported by the authors to appear partly convergent and partly personalized. In identical twins, the study followed T cell clones that responded to the vaccine with precision.

The sequence was collected from a woman aged 18 to 35 in good health. Sequencing was carried out using CD4+ T cells sorted from blood. Recombination connected TRBV11-3 to TRBJ2-1; 11 central bases correspond to TRBD2. The CDR3 protein sequence reads: CASSLALGLAETNEQFF. The DNA sequence follows: TGTGCCAGCAGCTTAGCCCTGGGACTAGCGGAGACCAATGAGCAGTTCTTC. This CDR3, with the reference TRBV11-3 and TRBJ2-1 proteins standing in past its ends, gives the full variable domain EAGVVQSPRYKIIEKKQPVAFWCNPISGHNTLYWYLQNLGQGPELLIRYENEEAVDDSQLPKDRFSAERLKGVDSTLKIQPAELGDSAVYLCASSLALGLAETNEQFFGPGTRLTVL.